The 25 T cell receptor beta chains below all came from one sample that was sequenced in a study of molecular identifiers for immune sequencing clone quantification. TCRdb used MiXCR to reprocess the PCR reads, holding one entry per CDR3 protein. The sample lists some 320,000 distinct CDR3 sequences, about 21% occurring once. Sequenced input: naive CD8+ T cells from blood, with Jurkat cell RNA spiked in. Noted subset: FACS-sorted CD8+CD4-CCR7+CD45RA+ naive T cells. These TCRs come from a human donor in good health. Some libraries in this study had Jurkat cell RNA spiked in.

This clonotype was counted at least ten times. The chain joins TRBV28 to TRBJ2-3, with 10 positions matching TRBD1. J was trimmed by 2 bases and V by 10 bases; bases with no gene match: 3. The germline V gene has CDR1 MDHEN and CDR2 SYDVKM. This CDR3 has 13 residues. The CDR3 loop reads CATGTGVTDTQYF. Here the CDR3 DNA reads TGTGCCACCGGGACAGGGGTCACAGATACGCAGTATTTT.

There are many counts of this clonotype. V gene TRBV19 combines with J gene TRBJ2-3; no clear D gene. This CDR3 spans 13 amino acids. V was pared by 0 bases and J by 2 bases, with 3 bases between. Germline CDR1 LNHDA, CDR2 SQIVND (reference sequence). CDR3 DNA sequence: TGTGCCAGTAGTATAGAGGACACAGATACGCAGTATTTT. This gives the protein CASSIEDTDTQYF. The full variable domain, with the rest looked up from reference TRBV19 and TRBJ2-3, is DGGITQSPKYLFRKEGQNVTLSCEQNLNHDAMYWYRQDPGQGLRLIYYSQIVNDFQKGDIAEGYSVSREKKESFPLTVTSAQKNPTAFYLCASSIEDTDTQYFGPGTRLTVL.

This clonotype was observed at least ten times. CDR3 DNA: TGTGCCAGTAGTCTCTCTGAACAGGTCCGGGCTTTCTTT. Its translation: CASSLSEQVRAFF. The V and J genes are TRBV19 and TRBJ1-1; D is perhaps TRBD1 (5 bases). The CDR3 runs 13 residues. V lost 5 bases to trimming and J lost 11 bases, with 18 bases between them. Germline CDR1 and CDR2: LNHDA and SQIVND (reference sequence).

This clonotype was observed many times. The junction differs from germline at one of its ends, possibly a read error. V is TRBV27 and J is TRBJ2-7; D ambiguous. This CDR3 is 12 amino acids long. Per germline, CDR1 MNHEY and CDR2 SMNVEV (reference sequence). CDR3 sequence (DNA): TGCGCCAGCAGCTTGGTGGGCGGCGAGCAGTACTTC. It encodes CASSLVGGEQYF.

In its sample, this clonotype was seen many times. This chain links TRBV12-3 or TRBV12-4 with TRBJ2-4; TRBD2 is a possible D gene (7 bases). The V end lost 6 bases, the J end lost 0 bases, and 12 bases lay between the germline ends. The length of the CDR3 is 15 residues. The CDR3 coding sequence is TGTGCCAGCAGCCCGGGGGGCCTAGCCAAAAACATTCAGTACTTC. Translation: CASSPGGLAKNIQYF.

This clonotype was found many times. The rearrangement uses TRBV27 and TRBJ1-1; unclear D gene. Between the trimmed V and J ends, which lost 0 bases and 4 bases, there was a span of 15 bases. Germline CDR1 reads MNHEY; CDR2 reads SMNVEV (reference sequence). The CDR3 covers 16 residues. CDR3 sequence (DNA): TGTGCCAGCAGTTTATCCACAGTGTATCAGAGCACTGAAGCTTTCTTT. It is translated as CASSLSTVYQSTEAFF.

This clonotype was detected ten times or more. In nucleotides, the CDR3 is TGTGCCACCAGCACCGTATGGGGCACTGAAGCTTTCTTT. Translating gives CATSTVWGTEAFF. This rearrangement joins TRBV15 to TRBJ1-1; the D is unclear. The CDR3 totals 13 residues. Per the germline V gene, CDR1 is LNHNV and CDR2 is YYDKDF (reference sequence). Deletions cut 4 bases from V and 4 bases from J, with 10 bases between.

At least ten counts were recorded for this clonotype. This chain uses TRBV29-1 with TRBJ1-1, with D unclear. Germline V gene data show CDR1 as SQVTM and CDR2 as ANQGSEA. The CDR3 totals 12 residues. Trimming took 7 bases from V and 1 from J, leaving 10 bases between them. The CDR3 sequence: CSAKTRNTEAFF. The CDR3 nucleotides read TGCAGCGCTAAGACAAGGAACACTGAAGCTTTCTTT.

The table lists this clonotype with many counts. This rearrangement joins TRBV7-9 to TRBJ1-1, with 7 bases lining up with TRBD1. V shed 4 bases and J 10 bases; nucleotides not matched to a gene: 3. CDR1 and CDR2 (germline): SEHNR, FQNEAQ (reference sequence). The CDR3 loop spans 11 amino acids. The CDR3, as DNA: TGTGCCAGCAGCTCGGACAGGATAGCTTTCTTT. It encodes CASSSDRIAFF. The whole variable domain, remainder taken from reference TRBV7-9 and TRBJ1-1, is DTGVSQNPRHKITKRGQNVTFRCDPISEHNRLYWYRQTLGQGPEFLTYFQNEAQLEKSRLLSDRFSAERPKGSFSTLEIQRTEQGDSAMYLCASSSDRIAFFGQGTRLTVV.

This clonotype was recorded at least ten times. This chain connects TRBV12-3 or TRBV12-4 to TRBJ1-5; D unresolved. V lost 6 bases, J lost 0 bases, and 6 bases lay in between. CDR3 length: 13 residues. Here the CDR3 DNA reads TGTGCCAGCAGGGAATATAGCAATCAGCCCCAGCATTTT. This encodes CASREYSNQPQHF.

Many counts were recorded for this clonotype. This sequence joins TRBV29-1 and TRBJ2-2, with D possibly being TRBD1 (6 bases). Germline V CDR1 and CDR2: SQVTM, ANQGSEA. The CDR3 loop spans 13 amino acids. Trimming removed 7 bases at V and 1 base at J, with 10 bases between. The CDR3 is CSATGQNTGELFF. Written as DNA, the CDR3 is TGCAGCGCCACGGGACAGAACACCGGGGAGCTGTTTTTT.

In its sample, this clonotype was seen many times. The DNA for the CDR3 is TGTGCCAGCAGCCAAAGGACCCCGGATGAAAAACTGTTTTTT. Amino acids: CASSQRTPDEKLFF. The rearrangement joins TRBV3-1 to TRBJ1-4, with D uncertain. Germline CDR1 is LGHDT and CDR2 is YNNKEL (reference sequence). Trimming shortened V by 2 bases and J by 6 bases, and 10 bases separated the two germline ends. The CDR3 totals 14 residues.

This chain connects TRBV4-1 to TRBJ2-7, with D hard to call. The germline gives CDR1 MGHRA, CDR2 YSYEKL. The CDR3 is 16 residues long. Trimming removed 1 base from V and 2 bases from J, with 15 bases in between. The CDR3 DNA is TGCGCCAGCAGCCAAGGTAGCCCAGGTCCCCCCTACGAGCAGTACTTC. It yields the protein CASSQGSPGPPYEQYF.

The chain employs TRBV7-9 and TRBJ1-6; TRBD1 agrees at 8 bases. Losses at the gene ends were 5 bases for V and 6 bases for J; bases not matched to a gene: 6. The length of the CDR3 is 15 residues. Looked up from germline, CDR1 is SEHNR and CDR2 is FQNEAQ (reference sequence). The CDR3 DNA reads as TGTGCCAGCAGCCTTGGACAGGGTAGTAATTCACCCCTCCACTTT. Amino acids: CASSLGQGSNSPLHF.

Concerning this clonotype itself: A much more abundant neighbour one base away suggests this may be a read error. The genes are TRBV27 and TRBJ1-5, with D possibly being TRBD1 (5 bases). CDR1 is MNHEY, CDR2 SMNVEV, per germline (reference sequence). V lost 2 bases to trimming and J lost 6 bases, with 11 bases between them. This CDR3 spans 14 amino acids. The CDR3 spells CASSLKGQSQPQHF. The CDR3 DNA is TGTGCCAGCAGTTTAAAGGGGCAGAGTCAGCCCCAGCATTTT.

With respect to this clonotype: The missing conserved phenylalanine or tryptophan at the end of this CDR3 makes a read error likely. This chain uses TRBV3-1 with TRBJ2-6; D ambiguous. The CDR3 loop spans 15 amino acids. The germline V and J ends were trimmed by 4 bases and 4 bases, with 11 bases remaining between them. Germline values: CDR1 LGHDT, CDR2 YNNKEL (reference sequence). CDR3 DNA: TGTGCCAGCAGCCCCGGCCCTCCCGGGGCCAACGTCCTGACTTCC. Translating gives CASSPGPPGANVLTS.

The V gene is TRBV30, the J gene TRBJ2-7, with TRBD1 as a possible D gene (5 bases). Trimming took 0 bases from V and 6 from J, leaving 12 bases between them. This CDR3 has 13 residues. CDR1 and CDR2 (germline): GTSNPN, SVGIG (reference sequence). CDR3 sequence reads: CAWSVVRGSEQYF. The DNA for the CDR3 is TGTGCCTGGAGTGTAGTAAGGGGTTCCGAGCAGTACTTC.

This clonotype was seen a handful of times. The rearrangement uses TRBV30 and TRBJ2-3, with D possibly matching TRBD1 (6 bases). V shed 5 bases and J shed 0 bases, with 12 bases lying between them. Germline-derived CDR1 and CDR2 are GTSNPN and SVGIG (reference sequence). CDR3 length equals 14 residues. CDR3 in amino acids: CAWQQGTSTDTQYF. The DNA of the CDR3 is TGTGCCTGGCAACAGGGAACCAGCACAGATACGCAGTATTTT.

The CDR3 DNA reads as TGTGCCAGCAGCCGGACTAGCGGGCAACAAGAGACCCAGTACTTC. It specifies CASSRTSGQQETQYF. V is TRBV7-2 and J is TRBJ2-5, with 11 bases fitting TRBD2. CDR3 size: 15 residues. Trimming at V came to 5 bases and at J to 2 bases, leaving 4 bases not matched to a gene. Germline V gene data show CDR1 as SGHTA and CDR2 as FQGNSA.

In regard to this clonotype: A read error is possible here, since a much larger clone lies one base away. V usage is TRBV20-1 and J usage is TRBJ2-7; 7 bases align to TRBD2. Germline lookup yields CDR1 DFQATT and CDR2 SNEGSKA (reference sequence). The CDR3 extends over 13 amino acids. The CDR3 sequence: CSARSSGSCEQYF. CDR3 in DNA: TGCAGTGCTAGATCTAGCGGCTCCTGCGAGCAGTACTTC.

Ten or more counts support this clonotype. The V gene is TRBV7-9, the J gene TRBJ2-5, with 8 nucleotides matching TRBD1. This CDR3 has 14 amino acids. Germline-derived CDR1 and CDR2 are SEHNR and FQNEAQ (reference sequence). J was trimmed by 3 bases and V by 10 bases; bases with no gene match: 10. CDR3 in DNA: TGTGCCACAGACAGACAGGGGCTGAAAGAGACCCAGTACTTC. Translation: CATDRQGLKETQYF.

This clonotype was seen at least ten times. The junction departs from germline at one end; a sequencing error may be responsible. The chain links TRBV5-3 to TRBJ1-2, with TRBD1 identical over 7 bases. TRBV5-3 is reported as an ORF; its role is uncertain. The CDR3 is 15 residues long. CDR3 amino acids: CASSLEVGGGYGYTF. For the CDR3, the DNA is TGTGCCAGCAGCTTGGAGGTAGGGGGCGGCTATGGCTACACCTTC.

In regard to this clonotype: A much larger clone differs from this one at a single base, so this may be a read error. V is TRBV13 and J is TRBJ2-5; 7 nucleotides line up with TRBD1. Looked up from germline, CDR1 is PRHDT and CDR2 is FYEKMQ (reference sequence). V lost 5 bases, J lost 1 base, and 7 bases stayed unmatched. This CDR3 is built from 15 residues. In nucleotides, the CDR3 is TGTGCCAGCAGCATGAGGGGACAGCTCCAAGAGACCCAGTACTTC. Protein product: CASSMRGQLQETQYF.

This clonotype was seen many times. The rearrangement uses TRBV7-8 and TRBJ2-3; tentatively, D is TRBD1 or TRBD2 (5 bases each). Looked up from germline, CDR1 is SGHVS and CDR2 is FQNEAQ. Trimming removed 5 bases from V and 10 bases from J, with 10 bases in between. This CDR3 is 11 amino acids long. In nucleotides, the CDR3 is TGTGCCAGCAGCGTTGGGGGTGCGCAGTATTTT. It encodes CASSVGGAQYF.

This clonotype was picked up many times. This chain uses TRBV28 with TRBJ2-3; D possibly corresponds to TRBD1 (5 bases). Trimming took 10 bases from V and 6 from J, leaving 17 bases between them. This CDR3 is 13 amino acids long. Germline V gene lookup returns CDR1 MDHEN and CDR2 SYDVKM. Written as DNA, the CDR3 is TGTGCCACCGAAAGTGGGGCGTCCGATACGCAGTATTTT. Translated, it gives CATESGASDTQYF.